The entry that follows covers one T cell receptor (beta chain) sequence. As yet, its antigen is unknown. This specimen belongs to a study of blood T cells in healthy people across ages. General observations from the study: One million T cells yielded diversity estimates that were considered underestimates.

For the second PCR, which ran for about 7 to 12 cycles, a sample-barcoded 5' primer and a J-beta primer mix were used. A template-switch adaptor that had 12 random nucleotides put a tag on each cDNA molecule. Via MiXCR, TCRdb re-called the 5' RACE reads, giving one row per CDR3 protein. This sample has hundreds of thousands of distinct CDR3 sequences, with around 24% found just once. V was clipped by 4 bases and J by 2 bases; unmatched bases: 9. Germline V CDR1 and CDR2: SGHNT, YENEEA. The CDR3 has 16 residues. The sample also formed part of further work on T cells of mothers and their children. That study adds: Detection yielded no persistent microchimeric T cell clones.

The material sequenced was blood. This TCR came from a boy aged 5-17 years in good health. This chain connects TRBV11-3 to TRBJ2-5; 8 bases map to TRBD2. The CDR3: CASSYSPGGGQETQYF. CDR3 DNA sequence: TGTGCCAGCAGCTATTCCCCGGGGGGGGGGCAAGAGACCCAGTACTTC. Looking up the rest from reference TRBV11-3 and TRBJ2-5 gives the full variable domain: EAGVVQSPRYKIIEKKQPVAFWCNPISGHNTLYWYLQNLGQGPELLIRYENEEAVDDSQLPKDRFSAERLKGVDSTLKIQPAELGDSAVYLCASSYSPGGGQETQYFGPGTRLLVL.